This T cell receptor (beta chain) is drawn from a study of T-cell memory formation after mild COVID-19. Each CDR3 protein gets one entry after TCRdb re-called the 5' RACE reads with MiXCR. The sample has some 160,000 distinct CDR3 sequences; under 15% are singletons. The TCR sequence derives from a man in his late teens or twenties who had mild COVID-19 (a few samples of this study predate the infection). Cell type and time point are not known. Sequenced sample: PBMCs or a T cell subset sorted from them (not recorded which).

DNA for the CDR3: TGTGCCAGCAGTGAAGCGCTCCGGGACGCTCGGGGCTACACCTTC. Its translation: CASSEALRDARGYTF. This chain joins TRBV2 and TRBJ1-2; possibly TRBD1 for D (5 bases). This CDR3 region has 15 residues. Germline V lookup: CDR1 SNHLY, CDR2 FYNNEI. The V end was cut by 0 bases, the J end by 8 bases, with 16 bases between.